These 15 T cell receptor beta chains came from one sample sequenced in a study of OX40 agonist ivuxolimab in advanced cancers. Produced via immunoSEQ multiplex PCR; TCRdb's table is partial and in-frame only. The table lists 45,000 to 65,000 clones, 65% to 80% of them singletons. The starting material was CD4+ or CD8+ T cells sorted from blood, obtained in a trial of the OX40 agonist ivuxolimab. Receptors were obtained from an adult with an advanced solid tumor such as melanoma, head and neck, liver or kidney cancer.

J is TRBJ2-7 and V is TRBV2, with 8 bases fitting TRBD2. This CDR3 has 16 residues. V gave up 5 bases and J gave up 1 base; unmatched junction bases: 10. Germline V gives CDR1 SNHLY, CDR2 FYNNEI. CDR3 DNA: TGTGCCAGCAGTCGCCTCCGGGGGGGGAGGTCCTACGAGCAGTACTTC. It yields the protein CASSRLRGGRSYEQYF.

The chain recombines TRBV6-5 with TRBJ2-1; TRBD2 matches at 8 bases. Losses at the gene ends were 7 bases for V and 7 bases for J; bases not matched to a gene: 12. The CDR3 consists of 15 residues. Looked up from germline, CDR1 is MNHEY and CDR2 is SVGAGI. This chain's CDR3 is CASIGSGGKKNEQFF. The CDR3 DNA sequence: TGTGCCAGCATAGGATCGGGGGGGAAGAAGAATGAGCAGTTCTTC.

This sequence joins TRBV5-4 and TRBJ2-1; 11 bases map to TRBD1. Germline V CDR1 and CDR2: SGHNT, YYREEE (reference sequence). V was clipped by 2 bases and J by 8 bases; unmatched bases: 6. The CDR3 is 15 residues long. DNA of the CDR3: TGTGCCAGCAGCTTTCCGGGACAGGGGGTACATGAGCAGTTCTTC. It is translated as CASSFPGQGVHEQFF.

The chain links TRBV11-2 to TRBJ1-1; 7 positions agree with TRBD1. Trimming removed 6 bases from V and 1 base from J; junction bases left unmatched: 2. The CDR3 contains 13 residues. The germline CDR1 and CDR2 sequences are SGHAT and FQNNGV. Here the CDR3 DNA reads TGTGCCAGCAGGGGACAGTCGAACACTGAAGCTTTCTTT. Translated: CASRGQSNTEAFF.

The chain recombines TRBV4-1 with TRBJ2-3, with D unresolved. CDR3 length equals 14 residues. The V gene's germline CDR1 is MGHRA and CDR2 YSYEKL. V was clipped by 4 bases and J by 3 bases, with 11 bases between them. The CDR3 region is CASSRSDGTDTQYF. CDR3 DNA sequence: TGCGCCAGCAGCCGCTCGGACGGAACAGATACGCAGTATTTT.

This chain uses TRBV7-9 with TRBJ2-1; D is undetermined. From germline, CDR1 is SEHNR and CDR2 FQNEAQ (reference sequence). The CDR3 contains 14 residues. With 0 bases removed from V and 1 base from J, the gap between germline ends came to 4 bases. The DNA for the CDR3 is TGTGCCAGCAGCTTAGCGGCATCCTACAATGAGCAGTTCTTC. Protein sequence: CASSLAASYNEQFF.

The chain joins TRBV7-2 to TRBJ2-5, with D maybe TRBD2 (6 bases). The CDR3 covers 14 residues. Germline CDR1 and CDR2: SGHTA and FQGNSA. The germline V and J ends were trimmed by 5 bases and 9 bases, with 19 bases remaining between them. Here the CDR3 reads CASSPRRLGGAQYF. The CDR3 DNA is TGTGCCAGCAGCCCCCGACGGTTGGGGGGAGCCCAGTACTTC.

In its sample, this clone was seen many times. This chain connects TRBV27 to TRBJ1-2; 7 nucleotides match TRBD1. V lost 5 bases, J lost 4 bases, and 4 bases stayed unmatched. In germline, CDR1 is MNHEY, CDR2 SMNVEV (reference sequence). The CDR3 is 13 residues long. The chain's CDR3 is CASSLQGTYGYTF. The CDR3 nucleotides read TGTGCCAGCAGTCTACAGGGGACCTATGGCTACACCTTC.

Written as DNA, the CDR3 is TGTGCCAGCAGCTTCGGCGTTGCGGGGGTGTGGAATGAGCAGTTCTTC. The encoded protein is CASSFGVAGVWNEQFF. The chain combines TRBV7-2 with TRBJ2-1; 7 bases match TRBD2. The germline V gene encodes CDR1 SGHTA and CDR2 FQGNSA. The CDR3 loop spans 16 amino acids. Unmatched junction bases numbered 12, after V lost 3 bases and J lost 7 bases.

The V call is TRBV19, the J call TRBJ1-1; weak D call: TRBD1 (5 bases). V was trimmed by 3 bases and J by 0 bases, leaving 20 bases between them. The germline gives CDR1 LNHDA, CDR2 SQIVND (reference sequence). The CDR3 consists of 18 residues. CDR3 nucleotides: TGTGCCAGTAGTATCGGATCGGGGCGAATTCGAATGAACACTGAAGCTTTCTTT. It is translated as CASSIGSGRIRMNTEAFF. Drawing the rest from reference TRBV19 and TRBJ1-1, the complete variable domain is DGGITQSPKYLFRKEGQNVTLSCEQNLNHDAMYWYRQDPGQGLRLIYYSQIVNDFQKGDIAEGYSVSREKKESFPLTVTSAQKNPTAFYLCASSIGSGRIRMNTEAFFGQGTRLTVV.

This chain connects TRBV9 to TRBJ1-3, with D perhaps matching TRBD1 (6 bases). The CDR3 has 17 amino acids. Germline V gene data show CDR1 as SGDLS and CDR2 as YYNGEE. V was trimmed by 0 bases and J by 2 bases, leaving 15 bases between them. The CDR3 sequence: CASSVGPPQGPGNTIYF. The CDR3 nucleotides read TGTGCCAGCAGCGTAGGCCCCCCCCAGGGGCCTGGAAACACCATATATTTT.

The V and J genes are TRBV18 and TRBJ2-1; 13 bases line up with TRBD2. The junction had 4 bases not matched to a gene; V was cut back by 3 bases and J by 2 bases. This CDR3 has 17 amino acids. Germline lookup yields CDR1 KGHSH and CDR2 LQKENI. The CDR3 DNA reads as TGTGCCAGCTCACCTTGGACTAGCGGGAGCCCCTACAATGAGCAGTTCTTC. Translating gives CASSPWTSGSPYNEQFF.

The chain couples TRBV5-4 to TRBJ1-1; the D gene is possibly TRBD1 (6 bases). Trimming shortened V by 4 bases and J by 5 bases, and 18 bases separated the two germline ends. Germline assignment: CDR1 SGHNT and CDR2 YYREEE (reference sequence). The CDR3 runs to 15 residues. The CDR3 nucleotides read TGTGCCAGCAGCCCCCCCGGGACAAGCTCGACTGAAGCTTTCTTT. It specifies CASSPPGTSSTEAFF.

Here the CDR3 DNA reads TGTGCCAGCAGCTACGGACAGGGGGATACTGAAGCTTTCTTT. Translating it yields CASSYGQGDTEAFF. This chain connects TRBV7-2 to TRBJ1-1; 10 nucleotides align to TRBD1. The CDR3 spans 14 residues. Germline V lookup: CDR1 SGHTA, CDR2 FQGNSA. The V gene end was trimmed by 4 bases and the J gene end by 5 bases; junction bases not matched to a gene: 4. The complete variable domain, with remaining parts taken from reference TRBV7-2 and TRBJ1-1, reads GAGVSQSPSNKVTEKGKDVELRCDPISGHTALYWYRQSLGQGLEFLIYFQGNSAPDKSGLPSDRFSAERTGGSVSTLTIQRTQQEDSAVYLCASSYGQGDTEAFFGQGTRLTVV.

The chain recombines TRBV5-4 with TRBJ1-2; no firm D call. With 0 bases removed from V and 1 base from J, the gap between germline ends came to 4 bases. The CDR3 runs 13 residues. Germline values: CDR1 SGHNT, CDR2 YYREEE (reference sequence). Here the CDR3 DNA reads TGTGCCAGCAGCTTGGACAGTAACTATGGCTACACCTTC. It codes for CASSLDSNYGYTF.